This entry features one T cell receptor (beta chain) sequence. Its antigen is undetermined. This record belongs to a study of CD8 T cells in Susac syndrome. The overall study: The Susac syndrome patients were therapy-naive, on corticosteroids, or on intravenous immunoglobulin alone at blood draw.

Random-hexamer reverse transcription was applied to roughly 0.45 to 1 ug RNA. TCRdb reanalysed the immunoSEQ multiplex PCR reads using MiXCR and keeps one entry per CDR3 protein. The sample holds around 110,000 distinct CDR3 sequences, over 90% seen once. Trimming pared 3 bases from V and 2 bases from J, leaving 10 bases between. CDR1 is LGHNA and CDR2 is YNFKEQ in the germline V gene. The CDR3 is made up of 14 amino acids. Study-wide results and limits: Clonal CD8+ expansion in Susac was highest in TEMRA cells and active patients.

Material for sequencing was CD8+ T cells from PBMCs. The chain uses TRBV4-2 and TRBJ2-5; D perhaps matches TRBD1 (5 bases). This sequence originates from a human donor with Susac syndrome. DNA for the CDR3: TGTGCCAGCAGCCAGAGTGGGGCGCAAGAGACCCAGTACTTC. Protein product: CASSQSGAQETQYF.